The rows below give T cell receptor beta chains drawn from one sample of a study of vaccination and CD4 T cells after COVID-19. Using its own MiXCR run on the PCR reads, TCRdb lists one record per CDR3 protein. The sample has about 14,000 distinct CDR3 sequences, approximately 49% seen once; the top ten hold around 9.3%. The antigens for these receptors are not known. The material was CD4+ T cells from blood, cultured in vitro, obtained before SARS-CoV-2 vaccination. These receptors were obtained from a human donor who had recovered from COVID-19. Both conserved end residues are part of each CDR3. Each record gives: J gene, clone size, V gene, D gene, CDR3 DNA, CDR3 protein. A D gene is named only where the DNA matches it firmly. Where a row states a size, it is once, few, many or the class of an expanded clone; other rows omit it.

TRBJ1-2,NA,TRBV19,NA,TGTGCCAGTAGTCGTACAGGGTCATACTATGGCTACACCTTC,CASSRTGSYYGYTF
TRBJ1-5,NA,TRBV19,NA,TGTGCCAGTAGTTCACAGGGAAGATCGGCCCAGCATTTT,CASSSQGRSAQHF
TRBJ1-1,NA,TRBV11-3,NA,TGTGCCAGCAGCACCAGGGTCTCTGAAGCTTTCTTT,CASSTRVSEAFF
TRBJ1-6,NA,TRBV28,TRBD1,TGTGCCAGCAGTTCCCTCGGGGACAGGGGTCCTGGAAATTCACCCCTCCACTTT,CASSSLGDRGPGNSPLHF
TRBJ1-6,NA,TRBV19,NA,TGTGCCAGTAGTAGCCTTTGGCAGAATAATTCACCCCTCCACTTT,CASSSLWQNNSPLHF
TRBJ2-5,few,TRBV6-5,TRBD1,TGTGCCAGCAGTTACTCCGGACAGGGGGCCCAAGAGACCCAGTACTTC,CASSYSGQGAQETQYF
TRBJ2-3,few,TRBV24-1,TRBD2,TGTGCCACCAGTCGAGCGGGACCAGATACGCAGTATTTT,CATSRAGPDTQYF
TRBJ2-6,NA,TRBV7-9,TRBD1,TGTGCCAGCAGTACATCGGGACAGTACTCTGGGGCCAACGTCCTGACTTTC,CASSTSGQYSGANVLTF
TRBJ1-5,few,TRBV6-1,TRBD1,TGTGCCAGCAGTCCCGGACAGGGAGGTTATCAGCCCCAGCATTTT,CASSPGQGGYQPQHF
TRBJ1-5,medium-sized,TRBV2,NA,TGTGCCAGCAGTGACAGGGATCTTGGCAATCAGCCCCAGCATTTT,CASSDRDLGNQPQHF
TRBJ2-6,few,TRBV7-8,NA,TGTGCCAGCAGCGAGGGCCCTGGGGCCAACGTCCTGACTTTC,CASSEGPGANVLTF
TRBJ2-2,few,TRBV11-1,NA,TGTGCCAGCAGCCTGGGGAGCGCCGGGGAGCTGTTTTTT,CASSLGSAGELFF
TRBJ1-2,NA,TRBV7-3,TRBD1,TGTGCCAGCAGCTTAATCTCAGGGGGTGGCTACACCTTC,CASSLISGGGYTF
TRBJ2-7,NA,TRBV19,TRBD1,TGTGCCAGTAGTCCCGACAGGGAAGACGAGCAGTACTTC,CASSPDREDEQYF
TRBJ1-2,NA,TRBV5-6,TRBD1,TGTGCCAGCAGCTTGGAGACAGGGGGTACCTATGGCTACACCTTC,CASSLETGGTYGYTF
TRBJ1-1,NA,TRBV28,TRBD1,TGTGCCAGCAGATCACAGGGGGACACTGAAGCTTTCTTT,CASRSQGDTEAFF
TRBJ2-7,few,TRBV11-2,NA,TGTGCCAGCAGCTTAATACGGGGGCAGGGAACTTTCCCGTACTTC,CASSLIRGQGTFPYF
TRBJ1-5,NA,TRBV7-9,NA,TGTGCCAGCAGCTTAGGAGGCCATCAGCCCCAGCATTTT,CASSLGGHQPQHF
TRBJ2-2,NA,TRBV6-2/TRBV6-3,NA,TGTGCCAGCTTACACGGGGCCTTGAACACCGGGGAGCTGTTTTTT,CASLHGALNTGELFF
TRBJ2-3,NA,TRBV4-1,NA,TGCGCCAGCAGCCAAGTCCCAGATACGCAGTATTTT,CASSQVPDTQYF
TRBJ1-2,NA,TRBV5-6,TRBD1,TGTGCCAGCAGCCCCGGGACAGGGGCAAACTATGGCTACACCTTC,CASSPGTGANYGYTF
TRBJ2-7,NA,TRBV28,NA,TGTGCCAGCAGTCGCGAGGGGGACGGCTCCTACGAGCAGTACTTC,CASSREGDGSYEQYF
TRBJ2-2,NA,TRBV28,NA,TGTGCCAGCAGGAGCACACTCACCGGGGAGCTGTTTTTT,CASRSTLTGELFF
TRBJ2-1,NA,TRBV9,TRBD2,TGTGCCAGCAGCGTAGCGACTAGCGGTAGCTCCTACAATGAGCAGTTCTTC,CASSVATSGSSYNEQFF
TRBJ1-5,NA,TRBV6-1,TRBD1,TGTGCCAGCAGTCGATTCCAGGGGGACCAGCCCCAGCATTTT,CASSRFQGDQPQHF
TRBJ1-3,NA,TRBV11-1,NA,TGTGCCAGCAGCCTTCTTGGAGGTGCTGGAAACACCATATATTTT,CASSLLGGAGNTIYF
TRBJ1-1,NA,TRBV7-3,NA,TGTGCCAGCAGCTTAGCAGGTAGGGGTGAAGCTTTCTTT,CASSLAGRGEAFF
TRBJ1-6,NA,TRBV5-6,TRBD1,TGTGCCAGCAGCAGAAAGGACAGGGGCGCCTATAATTCACCCCTCCACTTT,CASSRKDRGAYNSPLHF
TRBJ1-1,few,TRBV21-1,NA,TGTGCCAGCAGCCTCAGACGGGACAGTCCCACTGAAGCTTTCTTT,CASSLRRDSPTEAFF
TRBJ1-1,NA,TRBV25-1,NA,TGTGCCAGCAGTGAAATTTTTGGGGGCTACACTGAAGCTTTCTTT,CASSEIFGGYTEAFF
TRBJ1-2,medium-sized,TRBV6-1,NA,TGTGCCAGCAGCCCCACTCAAGGGGCGATCTATGGCTACACCTTC,CASSPTQGAIYGYTF
TRBJ2-7,few,TRBV7-9,TRBD1,TGTGCCAGCAGCCCAGGGGGCGCGTACGAGCAGTACTTC,CASSPGGAYEQYF
TRBJ1-5,NA,TRBV19,TRBD1,TGTGCCAGTAGCGGCCTTACAGGGGCAATTCAGCCCCAGCATTTT,CASSGLTGAIQPQHF
TRBJ1-5,NA,TRBV6-1,NA,TGTGCCATCAGTGAGTCAATAGGAGGGGGTTTTGGTCAGCCCCAGCATTTT,CAISESIGGGFGQPQHF
TRBJ1-5,NA,TRBV21-1,NA,TGTGCCAGCAGCAAAGGAGGGACAGGGGGGAATCAGCCCCAGCATTTT,CASSKGGTGGNQPQHF
TRBJ1-6,NA,TRBV7-6,NA,TGTGCCAGCAGCTTAGACATTACAGGGTCCCTCCACTTT,CASSLDITGSLHF
TRBJ1-2,NA,TRBV12-3/TRBV12-4,NA,TGTGCCAGCACCAACCAGGGATTTCGGGGCTACACCTTC,CASTNQGFRGYTF
TRBJ2-1,NA,TRBV6-2/TRBV6-3,NA,TGTGCCAGCAGGGACCGGAGCCCGGGCTCCTACAATGAGCAGTTCTTC,CASRDRSPGSYNEQFF
TRBJ1-5,NA,TRBV28,NA,TGTGCCAGCAGCAACCTTGGGACATCCAGCCGTTATCAGCCCCAGCATTTT,CASSNLGTSSRYQPQHF
TRBJ2-1,NA,TRBV11-2,TRBD2,TGTGCCAGCAGCGAAACCCTGGGGGGGTGGTACAATGAGCAGTTCTTC,CASSETLGGWYNEQFF
TRBJ2-1,NA,TRBV20-1,TRBD2,TGCAGTGCTAGAGATCCGGATCAAGCGGGAGTACGTAATGAGCAGTTCTTC,CSARDPDQAGVRNEQFF
TRBJ2-5,few,TRBV7-3,NA,TGTGCCAGCAGCTTAATCCCAGGCCCACAAGAGACCCAGTACTTC,CASSLIPGPQETQYF
TRBJ2-1,NA,TRBV28,NA,TGTGCCAGCAGTTCCCCCCGGGATAGGGATGAGCAGTTCTTC,CASSSPRDRDEQFF
TRBJ2-5,NA,TRBV6-2/TRBV6-3,NA,TGTGCCACCTCTCCCGGGACATCGTTAGAGACCCAGTACTTC,CATSPGTSLETQYF
TRBJ2-5,NA,TRBV6-2/TRBV6-3,NA,TGTGCCAGCAGTTATTGGGTAGGGACGGAGACCCAGTACTTC,CASSYWVGTETQYF
TRBJ1-6,NA,TRBV12-3/TRBV12-4,TRBD1,TGTGCCAGCAGGTCCCGACAGGGAAGAGGGACACCCCTCCACTTT,CASRSRQGRGTPLHF
TRBJ2-7,NA,TRBV6-1,TRBD2,TGTGCCAGCAACAAAGGACGGGAGGGGGACGAGCAGTACTTC,CASNKGREGDEQYF
TRBJ1-2,NA,TRBV20-1,NA,TGCAGTGCTAGAGCGCGCTATGGCTACACCTTC,CSARARYGYTF
TRBJ1-1,once,TRBV2,NA,TGTGCCAGCAGTGTGAGGGGGGTTTTAACTGAAGCTTTCTTT,CASSVRGVLTEAFF
TRBJ1-6,few,TRBV2,NA,TGTGCCAGCAGTGCAAACAGAGGACCTAATTCACCCCTCCACTTT,CASSANRGPNSPLHF
TRBJ1-1,few,TRBV6-2/TRBV6-3,NA,TGTGCCAGCAGTTACTCGAACGGCAGGTCAATGAACACTGAAGCTTTCTTT,CASSYSNGRSMNTEAFF
TRBJ1-2,NA,TRBV5-4,NA,TGTGCCAGCAGGGCCGGGACGGTCCTTAACTATGGCTACACCTTC,CASRAGTVLNYGYTF
TRBJ1-1,NA,TRBV18,NA,TGTGCCAGCTCACGAGGGGGGAACACTGAAGCTTTCTTT,CASSRGGNTEAFF
TRBJ2-7,few,TRBV20-1,NA,TGCAGTGCTAGGACTACCAGCTCCTACGAGCAGTACTTC,CSARTTSSYEQYF
TRBJ2-5,few,TRBV24-1,NA,TGTGCCACCAGTGAAATCCAACGCGAGACCCAGTACTTC,CATSEIQRETQYF